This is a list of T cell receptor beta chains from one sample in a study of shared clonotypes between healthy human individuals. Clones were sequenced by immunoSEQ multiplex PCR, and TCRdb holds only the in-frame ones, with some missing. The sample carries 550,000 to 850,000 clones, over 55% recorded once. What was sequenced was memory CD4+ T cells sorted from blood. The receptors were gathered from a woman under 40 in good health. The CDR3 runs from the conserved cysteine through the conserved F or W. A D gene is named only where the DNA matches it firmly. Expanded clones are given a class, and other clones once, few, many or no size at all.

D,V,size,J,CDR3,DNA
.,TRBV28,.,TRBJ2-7,CASVDAGRSSGEQYF,TGTGCCAGCGTGGATGCGGGGAGGAGTTCGGGCGAGCAGTACTTC
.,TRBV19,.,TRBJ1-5,CASSQVSSSNQPQHF,TGTGCCAGTAGTCAAGTATCTTCTAGCAATCAGCCCCAGCATTTT
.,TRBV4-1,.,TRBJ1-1,CASSQDWGGVSEAFF,TGCGCCAGCAGCCAAGATTGGGGGGGAGTTAGTGAAGCTTTCTTT
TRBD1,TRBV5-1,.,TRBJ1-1,CASSLGQGMNTEAFF,TGCGCCAGCAGCTTGGGACAGGGAATGAACACTGAAGCTTTCTTT
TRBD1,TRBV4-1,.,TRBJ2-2,CASSQKPGQGLIDTGELFF,TGCGCCAGCAGCCAAAAACCGGGACAGGGATTAATTGACACCGGGGAGCTGTTTTTT
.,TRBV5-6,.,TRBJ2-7,CASSLMGEQYF,TGTGCCAGCAGCTTGATGGGCGAGCAGTACTTC
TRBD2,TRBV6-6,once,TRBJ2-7,CASSYGAGDEQYF,TGTGCCAGCAGTTACGGAGCGGGAGACGAGCAGTACTTC
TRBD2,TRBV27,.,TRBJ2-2,CATRLAGGPETGELFF,TGTGCCACCAGACTAGCGGGAGGGCCCGAAACCGGGGAGCTGTTTTTT
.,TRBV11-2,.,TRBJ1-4,CASSPQGTTNEKLFF,TGTGCCAGCAGCCCTCAGGGGACAACTAATGAAAAACTGTTTTTT
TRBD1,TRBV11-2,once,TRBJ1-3,CASSLERTGLISGNTIYF,TGTGCCAGCAGCTTAGAAAGGACAGGGTTGATCTCTGGAAACACCATATATTTT
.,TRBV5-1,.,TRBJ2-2,CASKNGQQTNTGELFF,TGCGCCAGCAAAAACGGTCAACAGACGAACACCGGGGAGCTGTTTTTT
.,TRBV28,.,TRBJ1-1,CASIRPPFEAFF,TGTGCCAGCATTCGCCCCCCCTTTGAAGCTTTCTTT
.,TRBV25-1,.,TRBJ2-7,CASSGPGGRYF,TGTGCCAGCAGTGGCCCGGGTGGTCGGTACTTC
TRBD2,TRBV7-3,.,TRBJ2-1,CASSESGTSHQGVNEQFF,TGTGCCAGCAGCGAGTCCGGGACTAGCCACCAAGGGGTCAATGAGCAGTTCTTC
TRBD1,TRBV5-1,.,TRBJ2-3,CASSLTGASTDTQYF,TGCGCCAGCAGCTTGACAGGGGCTAGCACAGATACGCAGTATTTT
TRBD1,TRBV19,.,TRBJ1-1,CASSLDRGRTEAFF,TGTGCCAGTAGTTTGGACAGGGGGAGGACTGAAGCTTTCTTT
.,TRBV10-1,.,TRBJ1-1,CASSGQRDTEAFF,TGCGCCAGCAGTGGACAGAGAGACACTGAAGCTTTCTTT
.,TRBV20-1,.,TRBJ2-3,CSRKGGHTQYF,TGCAGCCGAAAAGGGGGGCACACGCAGTATTTT
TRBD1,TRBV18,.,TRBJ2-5,CASSPSQGNQYF,TGTGCCAGCTCACCTTCACAGGGGAACCAGTACTTC
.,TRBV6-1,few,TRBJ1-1,CASSMTGNTEAFF,TGTGCCAGCAGCATGACAGGGAACACTGAAGCTTTCTTT
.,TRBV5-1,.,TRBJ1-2,CASSLDPASDGYTF,TGCGCCAGCAGCTTGGACCCGGCGTCCGATGGCTACACCTTC
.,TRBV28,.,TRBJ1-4,CASSLSGGEKLFF,TGTGCCAGCAGTTTATCGGGGGGTGAAAAACTGTTTTTT
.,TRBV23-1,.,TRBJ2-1,CATHINEQFF,TGCGCCACCCACATAAATGAGCAGTTCTTC
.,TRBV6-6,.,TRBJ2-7,CASSYSSGSYEQYF,TGTGCCAGCAGTTACTCTAGCGGATCCTACGAGCAGTACTTC
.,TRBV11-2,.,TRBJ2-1,CASSMPGAIAYNEQFF,TGTGCCAGCAGCATGCCGGGGGCCATAGCCTACAATGAGCAGTTCTTC
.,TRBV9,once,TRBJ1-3,CASSGTFPTGWGDTIYF,TGTGCCAGCAGCGGAACCTTCCCGACAGGCTGGGGGGACACCATATATTTT
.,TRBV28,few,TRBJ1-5,CASSFVATFVYSNQPQHF,TGTGCCAGCAGTTTTGTTGCGACATTCGTATATAGCAATCAGCCCCAGCATTTT
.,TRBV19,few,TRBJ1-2,CASSSPEGRESYGYTF,TGTGCCAGTAGTAGCCCCGAGGGCAGGGAGAGCTATGGCTACACCTTC
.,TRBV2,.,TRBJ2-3,CASTGLHDTQYF,TGTGCCAGCACGGGGCTCCATGATACGCAGTATTTT
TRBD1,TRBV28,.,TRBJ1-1,CASSFSGQGPTEAFF,TGTGCCAGCAGTTTTTCAGGACAGGGACCCACTGAAGCTTTCTTT
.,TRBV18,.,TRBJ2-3,CASSPNRADTQYF,TGTGCCAGCTCACCCAACAGGGCAGATACGCAGTATTTT
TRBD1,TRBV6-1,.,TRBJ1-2,CASSATDRGYGYTF,TGTGCCAGCAGCGCGACGGACAGGGGCTATGGCTACACCTTC
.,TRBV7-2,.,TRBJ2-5,CASSLTSKETQYF,TGTGCCAGCAGCTTGACTAGTAAAGAGACCCAGTACTTC
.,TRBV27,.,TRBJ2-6,CASSYRPGFSGANVLTF,TGTGCCAGCAGTTACAGGCCTGGATTCTCTGGGGCCAACGTCCTGACTTTC
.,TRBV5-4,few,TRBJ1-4,CASSLGPGANEKLFF,TGTGCCAGCAGCTTGGGCCCAGGTGCTAATGAAAAACTGTTTTTT
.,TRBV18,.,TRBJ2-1,CASSPPELFNEQFF,TGTGCCAGCTCACCACCGGAGTTATTCAATGAGCAGTTCTTC
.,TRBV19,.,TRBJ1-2,CASSDSSYGYTF,TGTGCCAGTAGTGACAGTTCCTATGGCTACACCTTC
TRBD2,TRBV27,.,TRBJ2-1,CASSALAGRDNEQFF,TGTGCCAGCTCCGCACTAGCGGGAAGAGACAATGAGCAGTTCTTC
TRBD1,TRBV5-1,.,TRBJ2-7,CASSAGTGLEQYF,TGCGCCAGCAGTGCCGGGACAGGACTCGAGCAGTACTTC
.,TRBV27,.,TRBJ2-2,CASSRLRTGRTGELFF,TGTGCCAGCAGTAGATTAAGAACAGGGAGGACCGGGGAGCTGTTTTTT
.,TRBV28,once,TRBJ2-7,CASSFLKIGSGVYEQYF,TGTGCCAGCAGTTTCCTTAAAATCGGATCCGGAGTCTACGAGCAGTACTTC
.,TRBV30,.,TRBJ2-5,CAWSLLLETQYF,TGTGCCTGGAGTTTATTACTAGAGACCCAGTACTTC
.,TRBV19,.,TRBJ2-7,CATATGSPWNEQYF,TGTGCCACCGCGACAGGCAGCCCCTGGAACGAGCAGTACTTC
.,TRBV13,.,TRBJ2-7,CASSRETLAPNEQYF,TGTGCCAGCAGCCGGGAGACTCTAGCGCCCAACGAGCAGTACTTC
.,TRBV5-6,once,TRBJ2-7,CASSGRGKPYEQYF,TGTGCCAGCAGCGGCAGGGGTAAGCCTTACGAGCAGTACTTC
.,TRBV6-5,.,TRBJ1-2,CASSEWVYGYTF,TGTGCCAGCAGTGAATGGGTCTACGGCTACACCTTC
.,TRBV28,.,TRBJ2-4,CASRSSSTRNIQYF,TGTGCCAGCAGATCAAGCAGTACACGAAACATTCAGTACTTC
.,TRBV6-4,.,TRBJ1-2,CAIDPWEVPFTNYGYTF,TGTGCCATCGATCCTTGGGAAGTTCCGTTCACTAACTATGGCTACACCTTC
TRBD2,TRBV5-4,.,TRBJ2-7,CASGLAGDYEQYF,TGTGCCTCCGGACTAGCGGGGGACTACGAGCAGTACTTC
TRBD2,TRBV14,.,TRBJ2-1,CASSQDSGLAGGGNEQFF,TGTGCCAGCAGCCAAGACAGTGGACTAGCGGGAGGGGGCAATGAGCAGTTCTTC
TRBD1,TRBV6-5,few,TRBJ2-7,CASSPTGTDYEQYF,TGTGCCAGCAGTCCGACCGGGACAGACTACGAGCAGTACTTC
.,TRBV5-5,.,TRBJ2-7,CASSFGSLNEQYF,TGTGCCAGCAGCTTCGGGTCGCTCAACGAGCAGTACTTC
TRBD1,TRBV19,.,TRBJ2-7,CASSITERDRAYEQYF,TGTGCCAGTAGTATCACGGAACGGGACAGAGCCTACGAGCAGTACTTC